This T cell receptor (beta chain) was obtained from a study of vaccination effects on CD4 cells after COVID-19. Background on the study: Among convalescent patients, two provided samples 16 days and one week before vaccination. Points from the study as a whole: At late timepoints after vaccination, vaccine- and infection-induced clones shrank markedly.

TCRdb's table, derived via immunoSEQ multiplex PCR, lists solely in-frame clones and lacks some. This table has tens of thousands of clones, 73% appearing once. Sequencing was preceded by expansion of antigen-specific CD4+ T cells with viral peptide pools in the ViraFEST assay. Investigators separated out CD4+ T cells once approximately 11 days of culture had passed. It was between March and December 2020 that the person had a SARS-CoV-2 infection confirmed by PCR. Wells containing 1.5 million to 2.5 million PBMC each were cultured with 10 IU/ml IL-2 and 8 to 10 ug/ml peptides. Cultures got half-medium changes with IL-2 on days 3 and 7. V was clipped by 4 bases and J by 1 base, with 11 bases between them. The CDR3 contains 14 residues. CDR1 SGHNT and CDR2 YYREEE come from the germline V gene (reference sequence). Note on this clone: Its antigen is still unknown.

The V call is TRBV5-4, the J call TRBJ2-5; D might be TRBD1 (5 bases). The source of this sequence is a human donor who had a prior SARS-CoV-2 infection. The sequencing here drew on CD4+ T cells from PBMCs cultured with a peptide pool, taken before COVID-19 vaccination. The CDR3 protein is CASSLWGSQETQYF. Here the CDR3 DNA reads TGTGCCAGCAGCCTCTGGGGCAGCCAAGAGACCCAGTACTTC.